A selection of T cell receptor beta chains follows, all from one sample in a study of blood T cell repertoires in COVID-19. The protocol was immunoSEQ multiplex PCR, while the TCRdb copy is restricted to in-frame clones and leaves out a portion. The data hold fewer than 350,000 clones, with roughly 87% observed a single time. Sequencing input: peripheral blood. The receptor set was obtained from a man aged 30 to 45 with COVID-19, enrolled during active disease. Both conserved end residues are part of each CDR3. A D gene is named only where the DNA matches it firmly. Clone size, where shown, is once, few, many, or a class for clones that have expanded.

size: .; V: TRBV12-5; J: TRBJ1-2; D: TRBD1; CDR3: CASGSAGTGDSYGYTF; DNA: TGTGCTAGTGGTTCGGCCGGGACAGGGGACAGCTATGGCTACACCTTC
size: once; V: TRBV28; J: TRBJ2-5; D: .; CDR3: CASSLLGGGQETQYF; DNA: TGTGCCAGCAGTTTACTAGGGGGGGGTCAAGAGACCCAGTACTTC
size: .; V: TRBV4-3; J: TRBJ2-7; D: .; CDR3: CASSQELAMYEQYF; DNA: TGCGCCAGCAGCCAAGAGTTAGCAATGTACGAGCAGTACTTC
size: .; V: TRBV7-2; J: TRBJ2-2; D: .; CDR3: CASSLALQSTSPGELFF; DNA: TGTGCCAGCAGCTTAGCCCTCCAAAGCACTAGCCCCGGGGAGCTGTTTTTT
size: .; V: TRBV6-4; J: TRBJ2-1; D: .; CDR3: CASSDQGRQANYNEQFF; DNA: TGTGCCAGCAGTGACCAGGGGCGACAGGCGAACTACAATGAGCAGTTCTTC
size: .; V: TRBV29-1; J: TRBJ1-2; D: .; CDR3: CSVEYNGETGKWGYGYTF; DNA: TGCAGCGTTGAATATAACGGCGAAACAGGGAAATGGGGATATGGCTACACCTTC
size: .; V: TRBV5-6; J: TRBJ2-2; D: .; CDR3: CASSPGTVGELFF; DNA: TGTGCCAGCAGCCCGGGGACTGTCGGGGAGCTGTTTTTT
size: .; V: TRBV11-2; J: TRBJ1-3; D: .; CDR3: CASSLIQGNTIYF; DNA: TGTGCCAGCAGCTTAATCCAGGGAAACACCATATATTTT
size: .; V: TRBV30; J: TRBJ1-1; D: .; CDR3: CAWSPSLNTEAFF; DNA: TGTGCCTGGAGCCCTTCCCTGAACACTGAAGCTTTCTTT
size: .; V: TRBV6-5; J: TRBJ2-7; D: TRBD1; CDR3: CASMTTGTGPYEQYF; DNA: TGTGCCAGCATGACGACCGGGACAGGGCCCTACGAGCAGTACTTC
size: .; V: TRBV15; J: TRBJ2-5; D: TRBD1; CDR3: CATSSGDRGGQETQYF; DNA: TGTGCCACCAGCAGTGGGGACAGGGGAGGCCAAGAGACCCAGTACTTC
size: .; V: TRBV28; J: TRBJ2-3; D: TRBD2; CDR3: CASRPTSGSGHTDTQYF; DNA: TGTGCCAGCCGTCCTACTAGCGGGAGTGGCCACACAGATACGCAGTATTTT
size: .; V: TRBV6-5; J: TRBJ2-7; D: .; CDR3: CASSYSPYRDNYEQYF; DNA: TGTGCCAGCAGTTATTCCCCTTACCGGGACAACTACGAGCAGTACTTC
size: .; V: TRBV30; J: TRBJ1-5; D: .; CDR3: CAWSVSSLQPQHF; DNA: TGTGCCTGGAGTGTCAGTTCTTTGCAGCCCCAGCATTTT
size: .; V: TRBV18; J: TRBJ2-1; D: .; CDR3: CASFTTGGANNEQFF; DNA: TGTGCCAGCTTCACCACAGGGGGGGCCAACAATGAGCAGTTCTTC
size: .; V: TRBV4-3; J: TRBJ2-5; D: TRBD1; CDR3: CASSQDPTGGETQYF; DNA: TGCGCCAGCAGCCAAGATCCGACAGGGGGTGAGACCCAGTACTTC
size: .; V: TRBV7-2; J: TRBJ1-1; D: .; CDR3: CASSSGSGYGEAFF; DNA: TGTGCCAGCAGCTCCGGATCCGGGTACGGTGAAGCTTTCTTT
size: .; V: TRBV5-6; J: TRBJ2-5; D: TRBD2; CDR3: CASSFLGGALSETQYF; DNA: TGTGCCAGCAGCTTCCTCGGGGGGGCTTTAAGCGAGACCCAGTACTTC
size: .; V: TRBV18; J: TRBJ1-4; D: TRBD1; CDR3: CASSPGQGLTNEKLFF; DNA: TGTGCCAGCTCACCAGGACAGGGATTAACTAATGAAAAACTGTTTTTT
size: .; V: TRBV3-1/TRBV3-2; J: TRBJ1-5; D: TRBD1; CDR3: CASGTGRQPQHF; DNA: TGTGCCAGCGGGACAGGGCGTCAGCCCCAGCATTTT
size: .; V: TRBV5-1; J: TRBJ1-2; D: TRBD1; CDR3: CASSFQGQGTYGYTF; DNA: TGCGCCAGCAGCTTTCAGGGACAGGGTACTTATGGCTACACCTTC
size: .; V: TRBV18; J: TRBJ1-5; D: TRBD1; CDR3: CASSPRTGTNSNQPQHF; DNA: TGTGCCAGCTCACCCCGGACAGGGACGAATAGCAATCAGCCCCAGCATTTT
size: few; V: TRBV30; J: TRBJ1-6; D: .; CDR3: CAWGPSSGPLNSPLHF; DNA: TGTGCCTGGGGGCCCTCTTCAGGGCCGCTTAATTCACCCCTCCACTTT
size: .; V: TRBV3-1/TRBV3-2; J: TRBJ2-2; D: .; CDR3: CASSQGTNTGELFF; DNA: TGTGCCAGCAGCCAAGGGACAAACACCGGGGAGCTGTTTTTT
size: .; V: TRBV27; J: TRBJ1-1; D: .; CDR3: CASSLRTANTEAFF; DNA: TGTGCCAGCAGTTTAAGGACAGCGAACACTGAAGCTTTCTTT
size: .; V: TRBV7-7; J: TRBJ2-3; D: TRBD1; CDR3: CASSLGQGPDTQYF; DNA: TGTGCCAGCAGCTTGGGACAGGGTCCAGATACGCAGTATTTT
size: .; V: TRBV7-8; J: TRBJ2-3; D: TRBD2; CDR3: CASSPIGLASTDTQYF; DNA: TGTGCCAGCAGCCCCATCGGACTAGCGAGCACAGATACGCAGTATTTT
size: .; V: TRBV4-2; J: TRBJ1-1; D: .; CDR3: CASSQSGGEAFF; DNA: TGTGCCAGCAGCCAAAGCGGGGGAGAAGCTTTCTTT
size: .; V: TRBV4-3; J: TRBJ1-1; D: .; CDR3: CASSQEWSGVNTEAFF; DNA: TGCGCCAGCAGCCAAGAATGGTCAGGCGTGAACACTGAAGCTTTCTTT
size: once; V: TRBV27; J: TRBJ2-7; D: .; CDR3: CASSNGQGIYEQYF; DNA: TGTGCCAGCAGTAATGGTCAGGGGATATACGAGCAGTACTTC
size: .; V: TRBV3-1/TRBV3-2; J: TRBJ2-7; D: TRBD2; CDR3: CASSISGGSSYEQYF; DNA: TGTGCCAGCAGCATCTCGGGAGGGAGCTCCTACGAGCAGTACTTC
size: .; V: TRBV4-1; J: TRBJ2-7; D: .; CDR3: CASSQGGRGSEEQYF; DNA: TGCGCCAGCAGCCAAGGTGGCAGGGGATCGGAGGAGCAGTACTTC